This T cell receptor beta chain was profiled in a study of glioma-infiltrating T cells. Using RNA template, CDR3s of TCR alpha and beta were amplified with iRepertoire arm-PCR. A single record per CDR3 protein comes from TCRdb applying MiXCR to the multiplex PCR reads. The profile shows about 94,000 distinct CDR3 sequences, about 25% of them singletons. Findings of the study overall: Tissue-blood divergence was below expectation in non-neoplastic patients, above in gliomas.

A word on this clonotype: Antigen: not known.

Trimming removed 3 bases from V and 0 bases from J; junction bases left unmatched: 8. The CDR3 runs to 17 residues. The chain is built from TRBV12-3 or TRBV12-4 and TRBJ2-3, with 8 bases that match TRBD1. This clonotype was sampled from a human donor with low-grade glioma or glioblastoma, undergoing nonglioma brain surgery, or in good health (not recorded which). Sequenced input: glioma tissue, nonneoplastic brain tissue, or PBMCs (not recorded which). CDR3 protein: CASSFPRTGISTDTQYF. CDR3 DNA sequence: TGTGCCAGCAGTTTCCCTAGGACAGGGATAAGCACAGATACGCAGTATTTT.